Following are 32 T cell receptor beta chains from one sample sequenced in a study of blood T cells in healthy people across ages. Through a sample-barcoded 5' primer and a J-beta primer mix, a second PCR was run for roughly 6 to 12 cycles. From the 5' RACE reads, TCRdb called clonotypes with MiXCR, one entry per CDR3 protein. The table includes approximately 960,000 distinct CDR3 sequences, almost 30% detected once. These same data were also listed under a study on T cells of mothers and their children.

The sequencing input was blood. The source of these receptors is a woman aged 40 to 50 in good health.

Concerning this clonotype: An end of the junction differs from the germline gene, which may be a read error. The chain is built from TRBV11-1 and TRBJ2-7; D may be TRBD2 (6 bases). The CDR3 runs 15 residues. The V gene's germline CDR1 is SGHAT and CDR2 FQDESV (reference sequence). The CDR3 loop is CANSLRSGGAYEQYF. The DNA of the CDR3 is TGTGCCAACAGCTTAAGGTCGGGCGGGGCCTACGAGCAGTACTTC. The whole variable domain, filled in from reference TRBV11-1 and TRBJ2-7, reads EAEVAQSPRYKITEKSQAVAFWCDPISGHATLYWYRQILGQGPELLVQFQDESVVDDSQLPKDRFSAERLKGVDSTLKIQPAELGDSAMYLCANSLRSGGAYEQYFGPGTRLTVT.

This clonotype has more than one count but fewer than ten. For the CDR3, the DNA is TGTGCCAGCAGCCCACTTCCGGGTACTGAAGCTTTCTTT. It translates to CASSPLPGTEAFF. V and J are TRBV7-9 and TRBJ1-1; D gene uncertain. V gave up 5 bases and J gave up 5 bases, with 12 bases separating them. This CDR3 has 13 amino acids. CDR1 SEHNR and CDR2 FQNEAQ come from the germline V gene (reference sequence).

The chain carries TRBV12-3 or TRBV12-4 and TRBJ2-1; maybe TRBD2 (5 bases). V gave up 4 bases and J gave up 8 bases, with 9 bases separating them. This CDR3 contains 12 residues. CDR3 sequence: CASSYAGDEQFF. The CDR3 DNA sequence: TGTGCCAGCAGTTACGCGGGCGATGAGCAGTTCTTC.

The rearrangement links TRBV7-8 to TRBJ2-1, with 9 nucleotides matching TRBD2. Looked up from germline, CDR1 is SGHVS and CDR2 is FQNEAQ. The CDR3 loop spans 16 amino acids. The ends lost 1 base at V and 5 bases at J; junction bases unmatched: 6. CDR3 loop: CASSLGLAGSNNEQFF. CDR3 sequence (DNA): TGTGCCAGCAGCTTAGGGCTAGCGGGGTCAAACAATGAGCAGTTCTTC.

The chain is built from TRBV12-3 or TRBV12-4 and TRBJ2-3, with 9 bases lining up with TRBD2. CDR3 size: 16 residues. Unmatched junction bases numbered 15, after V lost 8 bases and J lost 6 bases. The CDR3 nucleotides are TGTGCCAGCTTAAAATGGGCGGGGGGGACGTTTGATACGCAGTATTTT. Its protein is CASLKWAGGTFDTQYF.

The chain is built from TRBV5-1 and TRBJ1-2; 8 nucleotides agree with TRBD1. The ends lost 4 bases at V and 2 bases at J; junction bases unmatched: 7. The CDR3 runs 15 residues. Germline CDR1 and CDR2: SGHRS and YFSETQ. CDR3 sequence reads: CASSQETGVNYGYTF. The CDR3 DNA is TGCGCCAGCAGCCAGGAGACAGGGGTGAACTATGGCTACACCTTC.

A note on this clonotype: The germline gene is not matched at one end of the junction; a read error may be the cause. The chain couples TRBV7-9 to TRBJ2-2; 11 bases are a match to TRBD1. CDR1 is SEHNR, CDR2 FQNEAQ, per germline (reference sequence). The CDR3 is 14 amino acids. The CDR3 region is CTSSPGQGAGELFF. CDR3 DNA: TGTACCAGCAGCCCGGGACAGGGGGCCGGGGAGCTGTTTTTT.

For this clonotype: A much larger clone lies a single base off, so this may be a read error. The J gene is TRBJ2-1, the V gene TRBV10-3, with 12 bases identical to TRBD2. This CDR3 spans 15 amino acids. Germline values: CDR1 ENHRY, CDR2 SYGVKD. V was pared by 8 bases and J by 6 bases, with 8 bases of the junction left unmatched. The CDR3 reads CAIGSLAGGPNEQFF. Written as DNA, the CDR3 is TGTGCCATCGGTTCCCTAGCGGGGGGGCCCAATGAGCAGTTCTTC.

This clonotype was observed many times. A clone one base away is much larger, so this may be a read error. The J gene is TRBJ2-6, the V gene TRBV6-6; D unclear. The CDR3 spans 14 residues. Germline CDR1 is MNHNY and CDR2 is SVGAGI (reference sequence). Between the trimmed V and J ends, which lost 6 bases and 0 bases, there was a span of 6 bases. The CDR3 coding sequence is TGTGCCAGCAGGGGTAGCTCTGGGGCCAACGTCCTGACTTTC. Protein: CASRGSSGANVLTF.

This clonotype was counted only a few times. The CDR3 loop is CASSERTTNEKLFF. In nucleotides, the CDR3 is TGTGCCAGCAGCGAGAGAACAACTAATGAAAAACTGTTTTTT. The gene calls are TRBV9 and TRBJ1-4; no firm D call. The CDR3 spans 14 residues. The V gene lost 3 bases and the J gene lost 0 bases, with 6 bases spanning the gap. Germline CDR1 SGDLS, CDR2 YYNGEE.

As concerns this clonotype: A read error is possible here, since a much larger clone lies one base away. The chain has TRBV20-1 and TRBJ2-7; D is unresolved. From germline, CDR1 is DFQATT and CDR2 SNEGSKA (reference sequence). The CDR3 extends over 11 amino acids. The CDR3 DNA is TGCAGTGCGCAGGTCGGTGGCGAGCGGTACTTC. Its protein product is CSAQVGGERYF.

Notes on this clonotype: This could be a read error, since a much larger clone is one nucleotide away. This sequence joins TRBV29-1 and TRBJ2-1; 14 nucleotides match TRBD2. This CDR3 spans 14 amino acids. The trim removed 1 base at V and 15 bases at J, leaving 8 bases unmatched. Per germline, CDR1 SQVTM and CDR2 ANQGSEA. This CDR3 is CSVEAGLAGGRVFF. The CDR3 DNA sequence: TGCAGCGTTGAAGCCGGACTAGCGGGGGGTAGGGTGTTCTTC.

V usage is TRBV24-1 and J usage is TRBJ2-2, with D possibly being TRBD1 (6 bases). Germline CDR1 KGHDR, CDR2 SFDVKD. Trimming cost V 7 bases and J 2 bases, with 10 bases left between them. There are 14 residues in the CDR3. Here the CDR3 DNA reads TGTGCCACCAGAGGGGACATAAACACCGGGGAGCTGTTTTTT. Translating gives CATRGDINTGELFF.

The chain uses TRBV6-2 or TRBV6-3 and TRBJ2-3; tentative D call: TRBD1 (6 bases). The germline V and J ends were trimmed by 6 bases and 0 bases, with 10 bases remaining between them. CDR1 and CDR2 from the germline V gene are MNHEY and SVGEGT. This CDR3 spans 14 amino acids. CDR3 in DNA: TGTGCCAGCAGAACTACAGGGAGCACAGATACGCAGTATTTT. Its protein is CASRTTGSTDTQYF.

CDR3: CASSETFYRTYEQYF. Here the CDR3 DNA reads TGTGCCAGCAGTGAGACGTTTTACAGAACCTACGAGCAGTACTTC. The chain employs TRBV2 and TRBJ2-7; no clear D. V was trimmed by 3 bases and J by 2 bases, leaving 14 bases between them. The CDR3 contains 15 residues. Germline CDR1 reads SNHLY; CDR2 reads FYNNEI.

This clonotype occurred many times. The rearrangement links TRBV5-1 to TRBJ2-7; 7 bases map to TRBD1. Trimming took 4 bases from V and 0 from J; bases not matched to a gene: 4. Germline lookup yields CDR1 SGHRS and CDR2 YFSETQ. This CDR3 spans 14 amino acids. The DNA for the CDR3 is TGCGCCAGCAGCCCTGGACAGGCCTCCTACGAGCAGTACTTC. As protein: CASSPGQASYEQYF.

DNA of the CDR3: TGTGCCAGCAGCGCAACAGCTTCCTCGTACGAGCAGTACTTC. This sequence encodes CASSATASSYEQYF. J is TRBJ2-5 and V is TRBV9; D call uncertain. The end of the DNA is better explained by TRBJ2-7, so the J call may be wrong. The CDR3 consists of 14 residues. Looked up from germline, CDR1 is SGDLS and CDR2 is YYNGEE.

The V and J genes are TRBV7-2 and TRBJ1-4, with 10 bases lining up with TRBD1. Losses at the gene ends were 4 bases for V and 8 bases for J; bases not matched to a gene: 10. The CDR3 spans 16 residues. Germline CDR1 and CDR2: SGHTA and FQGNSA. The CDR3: CASSSAPGQGFEKLFF. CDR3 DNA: TGTGCCAGCAGCTCTGCACCGGGACAGGGGTTCGAAAAACTGTTTTTT. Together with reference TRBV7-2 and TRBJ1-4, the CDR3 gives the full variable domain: GAGVSQSPSNKVTEKGKDVELRCDPISGHTALYWYRQSLGQGLEFLIYFQGNSAPDKSGLPSDRFSAERTGGSVSTLTIQRTQQEDSAVYLCASSSAPGQGFEKLFFGSGTQLSVL.

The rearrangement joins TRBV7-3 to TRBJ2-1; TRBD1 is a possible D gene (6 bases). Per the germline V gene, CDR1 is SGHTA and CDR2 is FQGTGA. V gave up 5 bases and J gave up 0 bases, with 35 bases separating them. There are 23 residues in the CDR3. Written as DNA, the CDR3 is TGTGCCAGCAGCACCCCCGGAGCGGTACCCATCAGGGACAAAAAGAGCTCCTACAATGAGCAGTTCTTC. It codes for CASSTPGAVPIRDKKSSYNEQFF.

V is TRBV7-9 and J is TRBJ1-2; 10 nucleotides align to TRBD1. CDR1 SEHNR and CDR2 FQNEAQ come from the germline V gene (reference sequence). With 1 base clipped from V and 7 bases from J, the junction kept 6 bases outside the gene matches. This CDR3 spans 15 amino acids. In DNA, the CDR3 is TGTGCCAGCAGCTTAGTTGGACAGGGGGTTTTTGGCTACACCTTC. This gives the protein CASSLVGQGVFGYTF.

CDR3: CASSLSRRENSPLHF. CDR3 coding DNA: TGTGCCAGCAGTTTATCGAGGAGAGAGAATTCACCCCTCCACTTT. V and J are TRBV27 and TRBJ1-6; no clear D. This CDR3 is 15 amino acids long. Trimming took 0 bases from V and 7 from J, leaving 10 bases between them. The V gene's germline CDR1 is MNHEY and CDR2 SMNVEV (reference sequence).

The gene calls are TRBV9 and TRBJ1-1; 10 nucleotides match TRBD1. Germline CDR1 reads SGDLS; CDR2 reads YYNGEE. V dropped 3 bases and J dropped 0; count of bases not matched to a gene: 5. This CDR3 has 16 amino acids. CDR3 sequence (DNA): TGTGCCAGCAGCGACCGGGACAGGGGACTGAACACTGAAGCTTTCTTT. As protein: CASSDRDRGLNTEAFF.

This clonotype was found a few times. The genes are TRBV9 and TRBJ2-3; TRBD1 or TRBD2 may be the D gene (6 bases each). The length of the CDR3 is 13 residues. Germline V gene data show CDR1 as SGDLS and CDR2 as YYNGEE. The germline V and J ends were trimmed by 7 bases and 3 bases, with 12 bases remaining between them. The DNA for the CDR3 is TGTGCCAGCGGGGGGCCGGTTACAGATACGCAGTATTTT. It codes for CASGGPVTDTQYF.

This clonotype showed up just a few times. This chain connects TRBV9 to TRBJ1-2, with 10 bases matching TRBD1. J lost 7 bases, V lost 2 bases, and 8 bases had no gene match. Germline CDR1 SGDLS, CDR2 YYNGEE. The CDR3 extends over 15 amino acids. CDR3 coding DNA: TGTGCCAGCAGCGTCCCGGGACAGGGGACGGTTGGCTACACCTTC. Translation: CASSVPGQGTVGYTF.

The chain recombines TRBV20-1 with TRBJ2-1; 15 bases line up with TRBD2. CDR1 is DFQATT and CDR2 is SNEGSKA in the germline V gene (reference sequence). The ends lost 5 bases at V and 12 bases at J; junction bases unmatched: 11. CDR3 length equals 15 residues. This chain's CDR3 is CSAVRTSGGVQGQFF. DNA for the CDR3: TGCAGTGCTGTTAGGACTAGCGGGGGGGTACAAGGGCAGTTCTTC.

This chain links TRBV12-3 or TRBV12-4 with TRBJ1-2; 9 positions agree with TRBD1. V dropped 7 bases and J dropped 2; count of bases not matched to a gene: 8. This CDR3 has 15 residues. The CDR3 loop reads CASTDRGGVNYGYTF. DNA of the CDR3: TGTGCCAGCACCGACAGGGGGGGGGTCAACTATGGCTACACCTTC.

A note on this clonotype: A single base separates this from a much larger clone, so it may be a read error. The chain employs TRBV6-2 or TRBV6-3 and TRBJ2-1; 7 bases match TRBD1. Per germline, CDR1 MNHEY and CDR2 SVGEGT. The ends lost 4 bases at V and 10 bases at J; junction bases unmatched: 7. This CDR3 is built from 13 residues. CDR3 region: CASSWDSNYEQFF. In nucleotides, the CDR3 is TGTGCCAGCAGTTGGGACAGCAACTACGAGCAGTTCTTC.

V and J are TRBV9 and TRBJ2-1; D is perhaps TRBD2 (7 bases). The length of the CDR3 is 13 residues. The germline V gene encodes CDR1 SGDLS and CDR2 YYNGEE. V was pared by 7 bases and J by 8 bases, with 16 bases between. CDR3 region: CASQRWGGDEQFF. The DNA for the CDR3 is TGTGCCAGCCAGCGGTGGGGGGGCGATGAGCAGTTCTTC.

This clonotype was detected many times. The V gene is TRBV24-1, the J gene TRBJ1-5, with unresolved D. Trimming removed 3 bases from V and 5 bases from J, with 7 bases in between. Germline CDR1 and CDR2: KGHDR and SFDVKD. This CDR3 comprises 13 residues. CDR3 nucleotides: TGTGCCACCAGTGATCTGGGATATCAGCCCCAGCATTTT. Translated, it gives CATSDLGYQPQHF.

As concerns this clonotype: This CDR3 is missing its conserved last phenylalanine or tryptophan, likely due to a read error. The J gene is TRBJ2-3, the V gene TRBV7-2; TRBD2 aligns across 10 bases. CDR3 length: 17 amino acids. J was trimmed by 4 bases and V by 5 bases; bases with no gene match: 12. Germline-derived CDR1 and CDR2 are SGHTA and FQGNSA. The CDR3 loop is CASSPDSSGGLADTQYV. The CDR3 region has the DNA TGTGCCAGCAGCCCAGACAGTAGCGGGGGGTTGGCAGATACGCAGTATGTT.

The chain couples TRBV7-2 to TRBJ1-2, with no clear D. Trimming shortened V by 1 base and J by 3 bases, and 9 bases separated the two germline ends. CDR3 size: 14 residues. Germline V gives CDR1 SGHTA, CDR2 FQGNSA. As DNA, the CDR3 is TGTGCCAGCAGCTTAGGGCACAGTTACTATGGCTACACCTTC. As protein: CASSLGHSYYGYTF.

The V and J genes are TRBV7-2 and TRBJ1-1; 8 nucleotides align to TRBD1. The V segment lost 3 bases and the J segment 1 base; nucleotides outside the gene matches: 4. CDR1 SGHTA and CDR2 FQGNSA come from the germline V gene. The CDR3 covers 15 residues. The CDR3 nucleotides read TGTGCCAGCAGCTTTGGACAGGGAGGGAACACTGAAGCTTTCTTT. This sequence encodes CASSFGQGGNTEAFF.